This T cell receptor beta chain was identified during a study of OX40 agonist ivuxolimab in advanced cancers. Overall study: Prior anti-PD-1, anti-PD-L1 or anti-CTLA-4 therapy did not bar entry, and 30% to 40% had some.

TCRdb keeps only in-frame clones here, not all; method: immunoSEQ multiplex PCR. This sample yields about 67,000 clones, of which around 80% are seen a single time; 8.2% belongs to the top ten. This CDR3 comprises 18 residues. After removal of 4 bases from V and 1 base from J, the junction contained 10 bases not matched to a gene. In germline, CDR1 is MNHNS, CDR2 SASEGT. The TCR sequence derives from an adult with an advanced solid tumor such as melanoma, head and neck, liver or kidney cancer. The material was CD4+ or CD8+ T cells sorted from blood, obtained in a trial of the OX40 agonist ivuxolimab. The J gene is TRBJ2-2, the V gene TRBV6-1, with 9 bases identical to TRBD1. This CDR3 is CASSASPGQGENTGELFF. The CDR3 DNA sequence: TGTGCCAGCAGTGCGTCTCCGGGACAGGGAGAGAACACCGGGGAGCTGTTTTTT.